Here is one TCR beta chain with its context. Its specificity is unknown. The data were taken from a study of identical twins. The study's findings and limits: Out-of-frame alpha sequences common to twins exhibited an excess of low generation probability.

TCRdb recomputed calls from the 5' RACE reads with MiXCR, one row per CDR3 protein. The sample yields about 520,000 distinct CDR3 sequences, about 20% seen once. V shed 7 bases, J shed 1 base, and the junction held 3 bases outside the gene matches. The CDR3 is made up of 13 amino acids. Looked up from germline, CDR1 is SEHNR and CDR2 is FQNEAQ (reference sequence). These data also formed part of another study, on T cells expressing NK-cell markers.

The V and J genes are TRBV7-9 and TRBJ1-1, with 7 bases fitting TRBD1. The specimen was CD4+ T cells sorted from blood. The TCR sequence derives from a young woman in good health. The CDR3 loop reads CASTGQANTEAFF. CDR3 DNA sequence: TGTGCCAGCACCGGACAGGCGAACACTGAAGCTTTCTTT. The full variable domain, its missing parts supplied by reference TRBV7-9 and TRBJ1-1, is DTGVSQNPRHKITKRGQNVTFRCDPISEHNRLYWYRQTLGQGPEFLTYFQNEAQLEKSRLLSDRFSAERPKGSFSTLEIQRTEQGDSAMYLCASTGQANTEAFFGQGTRLTVV.